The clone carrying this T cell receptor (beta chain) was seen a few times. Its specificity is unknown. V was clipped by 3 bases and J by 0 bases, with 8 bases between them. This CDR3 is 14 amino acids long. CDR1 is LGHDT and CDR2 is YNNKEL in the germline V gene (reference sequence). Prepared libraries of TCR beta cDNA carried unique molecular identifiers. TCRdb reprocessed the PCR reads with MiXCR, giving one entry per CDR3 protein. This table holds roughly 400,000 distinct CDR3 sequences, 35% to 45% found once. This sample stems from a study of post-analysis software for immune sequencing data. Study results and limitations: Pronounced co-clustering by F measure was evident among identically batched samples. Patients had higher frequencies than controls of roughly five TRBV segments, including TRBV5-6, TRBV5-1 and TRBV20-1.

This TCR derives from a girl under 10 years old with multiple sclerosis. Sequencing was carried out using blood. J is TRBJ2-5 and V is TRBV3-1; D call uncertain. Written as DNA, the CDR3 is TGTGCCAGCAGCCAGGACCAGCACCAAGAGACCCAGTACTTC. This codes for CASSQDQHQETQYF.